This T cell receptor (beta chain) was identified in a study of tumor and adjacent non-tumor tissue in lung cancer. Study summary: Samples averaged about 4.3 million productive TCRbeta reads each.

Trimming pared 3 bases from V and 8 bases from J, leaving 13 bases between. Germline CDR1 SGHDN, CDR2 FVKESK. CDR3 length: 13 amino acids. This sample's RNA came from whole unsorted tissue. This non-tumor lung sample came from over 3 cm beyond the tumor edge. The library came from three nested PCR rounds adapted from ARM-PCR protocols. TCRdb ran MiXCR on the multiplex PCR reads and lists one entry per CDR3 protein. The sample yields about 110,000 distinct CDR3 sequences, roughly two thirds seen once. Study-wide results and caveats: Normal lung showed higher cumulative top 100 clone frequency than tumor. Tumor tissue had significantly higher TCR diversity than normal lung.

This clonotype showed up many times. What it recognizes is unknown. The receptor comes from a man in his 60s with non-small cell lung cancer. The rearrangement links TRBV14 to TRBJ1-1, with D unresolved. The specimen was distant non-tumor lung tissue. The CDR3 reads CASSQNLVMEAFF. The CDR3 bases are TGTGCCAGCAGCCAGAATCTAGTCATGGAAGCTTTCTTT.